This record concerns one T cell receptor beta chain sequence. Its antigen is not identified. The entry originates in a study of T cell responses to AZD1222 COVID-19 vaccine. Sequenced by immunoSEQ multiplex PCR; TCRdb stores in-frame clones only, minus some. Of approximately 140,000 clones in the sample, about nine tenths were seen once. Findings and caveats of the study: Donor demographics were predominantly white British with a female majority; clonal diversity may be underestimated. Spike-spanning, vaccine-associated CD4 TCRs were dominant at 160-218 and 743-854. Nearly half of spike-specific TCRs reportedly target variant regions that are unmutated in the B.1.351 and B.1.1.7 variants. Repertoires were obtained only post-peak T cell response.

The junction had 6 bases not matched to a gene; V was cut back by 3 bases and J by 6 bases. CDR1 SQVTM and CDR2 ANQGSEA come from the germline V gene. This CDR3 contains 14 residues. The chain recombines TRBV29-1 with TRBJ2-1; 9 bases agree with TRBD2. The sample was peripheral blood, taken 28 days after the second AZD1222 dose. The sequence derives from an adult who received the AZD1222 COVID-19 vaccine. CDR3 in DNA: TGCAGCGTTGACTTTAGCGGGAGCCTCAATGAGCAGTTCTTC. Protein sequence: CSVDFSGSLNEQFF.